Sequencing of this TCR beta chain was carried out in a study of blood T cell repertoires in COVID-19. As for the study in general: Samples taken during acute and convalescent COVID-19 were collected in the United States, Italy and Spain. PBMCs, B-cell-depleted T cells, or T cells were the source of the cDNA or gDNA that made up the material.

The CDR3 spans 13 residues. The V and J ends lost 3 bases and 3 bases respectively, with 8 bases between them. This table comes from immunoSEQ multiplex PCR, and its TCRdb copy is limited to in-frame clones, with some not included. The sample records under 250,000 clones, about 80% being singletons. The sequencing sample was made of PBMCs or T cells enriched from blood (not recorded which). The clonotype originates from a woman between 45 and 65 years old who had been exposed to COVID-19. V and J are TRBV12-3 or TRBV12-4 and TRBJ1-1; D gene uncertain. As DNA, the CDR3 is TGTGCCAGCAGTTTTAAGGGAGACACTGAAGCTTTCTTT. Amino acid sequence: CASSFKGDTEAFF.